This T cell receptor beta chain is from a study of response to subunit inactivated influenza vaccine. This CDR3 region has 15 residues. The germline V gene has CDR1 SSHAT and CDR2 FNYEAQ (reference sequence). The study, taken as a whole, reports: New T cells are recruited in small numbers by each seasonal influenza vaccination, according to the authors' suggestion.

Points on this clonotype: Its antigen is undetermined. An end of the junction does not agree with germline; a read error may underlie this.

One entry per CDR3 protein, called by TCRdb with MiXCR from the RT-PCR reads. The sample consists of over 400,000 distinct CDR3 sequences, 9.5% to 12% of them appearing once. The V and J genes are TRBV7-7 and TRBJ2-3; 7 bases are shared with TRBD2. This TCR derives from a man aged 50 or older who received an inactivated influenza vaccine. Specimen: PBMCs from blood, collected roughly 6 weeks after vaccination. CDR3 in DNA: TGTGCTAGCAGCTTCGGGACCACGGGGGGAGATACGCAGTATTTT. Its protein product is CASSFGTTGGDTQYF.